This TCR beta chain appears in the sequencing data of a study of blood T cell repertoires in COVID-19. The ends lost 6 bases at V and 5 bases at J; junction bases unmatched: 10. CDR1 LNHDA and CDR2 SQIVND come from the germline V gene (reference sequence). The CDR3 is made up of 16 amino acids. Original processing notes: Reference gene primer amplification yielded estimated nucleated cell counts. The assay was immunoSEQ multiplex PCR, and TCRdb's table has in-frame clones only and misses some. The V and J calls and clone size come from that table; D and trimming were worked out from the DNA. Of 250,000 to 350,000 clones in the sample, roughly 90% were seen once.

The genes are TRBV19 and TRBJ2-4; 10 nucleotides align to TRBD1. The sample taken for sequencing was peripheral blood. This TCR was sampled from a man younger than 30 who had recovered from COVID-19. CDR3: CASSIWTGGNQNIQYF. The CDR3 nucleotides read TGTGCCAGTAGCATATGGACAGGGGGTAACCAAAACATTCAGTACTTC. The full variable domain, its missing parts supplied by reference TRBV19 and TRBJ2-4, is DGGITQSPKYLFRKEGQNVTLSCEQNLNHDAMYWYRQDPGQGLRLIYYSQIVNDFQKGDIAEGYSVSREKKESFPLTVTSAQKNPTAFYLCASSIWTGGNQNIQYFGAGTRLSVL.